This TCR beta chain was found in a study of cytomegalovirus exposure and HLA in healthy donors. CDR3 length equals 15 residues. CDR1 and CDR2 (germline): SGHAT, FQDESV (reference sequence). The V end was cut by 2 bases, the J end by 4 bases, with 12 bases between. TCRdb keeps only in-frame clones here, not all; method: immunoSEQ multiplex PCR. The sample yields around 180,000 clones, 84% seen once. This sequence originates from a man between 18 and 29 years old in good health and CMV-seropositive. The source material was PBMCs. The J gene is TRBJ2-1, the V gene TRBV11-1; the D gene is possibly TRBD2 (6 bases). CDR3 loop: CASSLFSSGYNEQFF. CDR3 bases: TGTGCCAGCAGCTTATTCAGTAGCGGTTACAATGAGCAGTTCTTC.